What follows are 8 T cell receptor beta chains derived from one specimen sequenced in a study of lymphopenia after photon versus proton radiotherapy. Using immunoSEQ multiplex PCR, the repertoire was profiled, and TCRdb retains in-frame clones only, with some absent. In the table there are 70,000 or so clones, about nine tenths of which are singletons. The material sequenced was peripheral blood, taken from a patient treated with photon-based radiotherapy. All receptors come from a woman aged 40 to 50 with cholangiocarcinoma.

The V call is TRBV6-4, the J call TRBJ2-7, with 9 nucleotides matching TRBD2. This CDR3 has 15 amino acids. Looked up from germline, CDR1 is MRHNA and CDR2 is SNTAGT. Losses at the gene ends were 2 bases for V and 12 bases for J; bases not matched to a gene: 14. Here the CDR3 DNA reads TGTGCCAGCAGTGACCCCGGACTAGCGCCAAATGCACCGTACTTC. Translated, it gives CASSDPGLAPNAPYF.

CDR3 sequence: CASTPSATVSSPLHF. CDR3 coding DNA: TGTGCCAGTACCCCTAGCGCGACAGTTAGTTCACCCCTCCACTTT. The chain links TRBV6-1 to TRBJ1-6; TRBD1 might be the D (5 bases). Trimming shortened V by 9 bases and J by 9 bases, and 21 bases separated the two germline ends. Germline V lookup: CDR1 MNHNS, CDR2 SASEGT. This CDR3 has 15 amino acids.

The chain links TRBV11-2 to TRBJ2-7; TRBD1 matches 8 bases. Germline-derived CDR1 and CDR2 are SGHAT and FQNNGV. The CDR3 is made up of 13 amino acids. V shed 5 bases and J 2 bases; nucleotides not matched to a gene: 2. The CDR3 nucleotides are TGTGCCAGCAGCCGGACAGGGACCTACGAGCAGTACTTC. It encodes CASSRTGTYEQYF.

A single count supports this clone. This chain joins TRBV7-2 and TRBJ2-5; D gene uncertain. Germline V gene lookup returns CDR1 SGHTA and CDR2 FQGNSA. CDR3 length: 14 residues. Trimming removed 4 bases at V and 0 bases at J, with 9 bases between. CDR3 in DNA: TGTGCCAGCAGCTCCCGACGGAACCAAGAGACCCAGTACTTC. Encoded protein: CASSSRRNQETQYF.

This chain's CDR3 is CASSTSLQGSRYEQYF. CDR3 bases: TGTGCCAGCAGCACCTCGTTACAGGGCTCGAGGTACGAGCAGTACTTC. V is TRBV7-8 and J is TRBJ2-7; tentative D call: TRBD1 (6 bases). Trimming cost V 5 bases and J 4 bases, with 21 bases left between them. Germline V gene sequence: CDR1 SGHVS, CDR2 FQNEAQ. The CDR3 extends over 16 amino acids. The whole variable domain, filled in from reference TRBV7-8 and TRBJ2-7, reads GAGVSQSPRYKVAKRGQDVALRCDPISGHVSLFWYQQALGQGPEFLTYFQNEAQLDKSGLPSDRFFAERPEGSVSTLKIQRTQQEDSAVYLCASSTSLQGSRYEQYFGPGTRLTVT.

V gene TRBV4-2 combines with J gene TRBJ2-3, with 12 bases identical to TRBD2. The ends lost 0 bases at V and 9 bases at J; junction bases unmatched: 10. Per germline, CDR1 LGHNA and CDR2 YNFKEQ. The CDR3 consists of 17 residues. CDR3 DNA: TGTGCCAGCAGCCAAGATGGCGTACTAGCGGGGGGACTAACGCAGTATTTT. This sequence encodes CASSQDGVLAGGLTQYF.

The V and J genes are TRBV7-9 and TRBJ2-5, with a possible D match to TRBD1 (6 bases). Trimming removed 2 bases from V and 1 base from J, with 8 bases in between. From germline, CDR1 is SEHNR and CDR2 FQNEAQ (reference sequence). The CDR3 is 14 amino acids. The CDR3 bases are TGTGCCAGCAGCTTATCACAGGGCCAAGAGACCCAGTACTTC. Protein sequence: CASSLSQGQETQYF.

The rearrangement joins TRBV18 to TRBJ1-4; D uncertain. The V end was cut by 3 bases, the J end by 5 bases, with 4 bases between. CDR3 size: 12 residues. Germline assignment: CDR1 KGHSH and CDR2 LQKENI. The CDR3 coding sequence is TGTGCCAGCTCACCCGGAAATGAAAAACTGTTTTTT. Translation: CASSPGNEKLFF.